Given below is one T cell receptor beta chain in context. The antigen is unknown. The data were obtained in a study of spatial heterogeneity in lung cancer. Study-wide points: Among tumor T cells, estimated coverage was roughly 7.4% for alpha chains and roughly 13% for beta chains. Tumoral mutation counts were tracked by counts of expanded intratumoral alpha and beta TCRs.

The sample's time point: sample taken at primary tumor resection. Untreated early-stage non-small cell lung cancer patients, fewer than 85 in total, were the donors. Without sorting, whole RNA was sequenced from tumor, nontumor lung or frozen PBMC. TCRdb reanalysed the 5' RACE reads using MiXCR and keeps one entry per CDR3 protein. This sample has some 10,000 distinct CDR3 sequences, with roughly 13% found just once. The CDR3 sequence is 13 residues long. CDR1 is MNHEY, CDR2 SMNVEV, per germline (reference sequence). V was trimmed by 3 bases and J by 9 bases, leaving 12 bases between them. This receptor was obtained from a male donor with early-stage non-small cell lung cancer. Sequences were derived from lung tumor tissue, sampled at surgery. The V call is TRBV27, the J call TRBJ2-1; D gene unclear. This CDR3 reads CASSLSWGSEQFF. The CDR3 coding sequence is TGTGCCAGCAGTTTGAGTTGGGGTAGTGAGCAGTTCTTC.